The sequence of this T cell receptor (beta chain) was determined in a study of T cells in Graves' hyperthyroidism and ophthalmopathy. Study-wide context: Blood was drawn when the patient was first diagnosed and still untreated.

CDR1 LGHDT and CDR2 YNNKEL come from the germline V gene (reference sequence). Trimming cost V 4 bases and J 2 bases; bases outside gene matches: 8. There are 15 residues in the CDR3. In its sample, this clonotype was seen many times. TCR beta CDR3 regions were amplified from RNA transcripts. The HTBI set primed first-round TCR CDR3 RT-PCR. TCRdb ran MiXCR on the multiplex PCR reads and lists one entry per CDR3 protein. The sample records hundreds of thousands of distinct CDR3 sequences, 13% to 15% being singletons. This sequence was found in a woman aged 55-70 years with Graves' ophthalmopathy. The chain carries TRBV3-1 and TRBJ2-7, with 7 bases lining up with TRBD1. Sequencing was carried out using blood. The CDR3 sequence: CASSRTRDSTYEQYF. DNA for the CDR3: TGTGCCAGCAGCCGAACCCGGGACAGTACCTACGAGCAGTACTTC.